The T cell receptor (beta chain) under discussion was sequenced for a study of T-cell reconstitution after alpha-beta-depleted transplantation in children. This clonotype was detected only a few times. The TCRbeta library incorporated unique molecular identifiers. One entry per CDR3 protein, called by TCRdb with MiXCR from the PCR reads. The sample holds a few hundred thousand distinct CDR3 sequences, 15% to 20% seen once. This material consisted of PBMCs from the stem cell graft donor, taken from the stem cell graft. This sequence originates from a human donor who donated a stem cell graft to a child with acute lymphoblastic leukemia.

The CDR3 spells CASSVGQGPVEQYF. The CDR3 DNA follows: TGTGCCAGCAGCGTAGGACAAGGCCCCGTCGAGCAGTACTTC. This sequence joins TRBV9 and TRBJ2-7; D gene uncertain. The CDR3 extends over 14 amino acids. The V gene's germline CDR1 is SGDLS and CDR2 YYNGEE. V lost 0 bases and J lost 6, with 13 bases in between.